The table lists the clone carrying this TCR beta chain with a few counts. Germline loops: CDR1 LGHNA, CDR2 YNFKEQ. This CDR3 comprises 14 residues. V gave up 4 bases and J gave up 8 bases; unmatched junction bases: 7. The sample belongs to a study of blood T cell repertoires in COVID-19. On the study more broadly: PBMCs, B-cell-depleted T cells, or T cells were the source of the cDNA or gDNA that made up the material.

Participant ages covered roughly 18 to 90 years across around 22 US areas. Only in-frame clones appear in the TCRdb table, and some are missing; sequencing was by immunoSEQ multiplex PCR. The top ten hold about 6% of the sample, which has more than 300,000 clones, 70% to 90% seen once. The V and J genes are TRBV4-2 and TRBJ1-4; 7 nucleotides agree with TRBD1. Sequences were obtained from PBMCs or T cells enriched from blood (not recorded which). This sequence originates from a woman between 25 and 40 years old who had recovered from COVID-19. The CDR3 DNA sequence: TGTGCCAGCAGCCGGGGACAGACTTCCGAAAAACTGTTTTTT. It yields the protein CASSRGQTSEKLFF.